These 6 T cell receptor beta chains share one sample of origin, sequenced in a study of T cell repertoires in cytomegalovirus infection. These receptors lack a known antigen. Each CDR3 protein is one row after TCRdb ran MiXCR on the reads. The table records roughly 170,000 distinct CDR3 sequences, 20% to 25% of them present only once. Source: CD8+ T cells from cultured PBMCs, taken from culture after CMV antigen stimulation. The receptors were sampled from a human donor in good health (CMV status not recorded). Some clones in this sample may be carry-over from other donors' samples.

The chain recombines TRBV2 with TRBJ2-3; no firm D call. V lost 3 bases to trimming and J lost 1 base, with 17 bases between them. CDR1 and CDR2 (germline): SNHLY, FYNNEI. The length of the CDR3 is 17 residues. The CDR3 reads CASSEESSPGGTDTQYF. CDR3 DNA sequence: TGTGCCAGCAGTGAGGAGTCAAGCCCTGGGGGCACAGATACGCAGTATTTT. Full variable domain (missing parts from reference TRBV2 and TRBJ2-3): EPEVTQTPSHQVTQMGQEVILRCVPISNHLYFYWYRQILGQKVEFLVSFYNNEISEKSEIFDDQFSVERPDGSNFTLKIRSTKLEDSAMYFCASSEESSPGGTDTQYFGPGTRLTVL.

This clonotype was recorded a few times. This rearrangement joins TRBV25-1 to TRBJ2-5; TRBD2 matches 8 bases. The CDR3 has 16 residues. The trim removed 5 bases at V and 0 bases at J, leaving 8 bases unmatched. The germline CDR1 and CDR2 sequences are MGHDK and SYGVNS. The chain's CDR3 is CASSSVRGGNQETQYF. The CDR3 DNA reads as TGTGCCAGCAGTTCCGTACGGGGGGGGAACCAAGAGACCCAGTACTTC. The full variable domain, with the rest looked up from reference TRBV25-1 and TRBJ2-5, is EADIYQTPRYLVIGTGKKITLECSQTMGHDKMYWYQQDPGMELHLIHYSYGVNSTEKGDLSSESTVSRIRTEHFPLTLESARPSHTSQYLCASSSVRGGNQETQYFGPGTRLLVL.

This clonotype has only a few counts. The chain recombines TRBV6-2 or TRBV6-3 with TRBJ2-2, with D perhaps matching TRBD2 (6 bases). CDR1 is MNHEY, CDR2 SVGEGT, per germline. V was cut by 8 bases and J by 1 base, with 14 bases left in between. The CDR3 is 15 residues long. CDR3 coding DNA: TGTGCCAGCGAGGAGTTAGCGGAGAACACCGGGGAGCTGTTTTTT. It is translated as CASEELAENTGELFF.

CDR3 sequence (DNA): TGTGCCGTGACGGCCCATTGGACAGAGGACAATGAGCAGTTCTTC. Translated, it gives CAVTAHWTEDNEQFF. The chain is built from TRBV5-4 and TRBJ2-1; D possibly corresponds to TRBD1 (6 bases). Per germline, CDR1 SGHNT and CDR2 YYREEE (reference sequence). Trimming left V 10 bases short and J 5 bases short, with 22 bases between. This CDR3 contains 15 residues. Full variable domain (remainder filled in from reference TRBV5-4 and TRBJ2-1): ETGVTQSPTHLIKTRGQQVTLRCSSQSGHNTVSWYQQALGQGPQFIFQYYREEENGRGNFPPRFSGLQFPNYSSELNVNALELDDSALYLCAVTAHWTEDNEQFFGPGTRLTVL.

The chain carries TRBV6-2 or TRBV6-3 and TRBJ2-1, with 7 bases that match TRBD2. The CDR3 has 15 amino acids. V trimming: 0 bases; J trimming: 3 bases; junction bases outside the gene matches: 2. The germline CDR1 and CDR2 sequences are MNHEY and SVGEGT. CDR3 in DNA: TGTGCCAGCAGTTACTCGGCGGGGGTCTACAATGAGCAGTTCTTC. This codes for CASSYSAGVYNEQFF.

This chain links TRBV4-2 with TRBJ2-7; TRBD2 agrees at 12 bases. The length of the CDR3 is 16 residues. The J segment lost 2 bases and the V segment lost 5 bases, leaving 7 bases of the junction unmatched. Germline loops: CDR1 LGHNA, CDR2 YNFKEQ. The CDR3 nucleotides are TGTGCCAGCAGCGAGACTAGCGGGGGACCGACCTACGAGCAGTACTTC. Residues: CASSETSGGPTYEQYF.